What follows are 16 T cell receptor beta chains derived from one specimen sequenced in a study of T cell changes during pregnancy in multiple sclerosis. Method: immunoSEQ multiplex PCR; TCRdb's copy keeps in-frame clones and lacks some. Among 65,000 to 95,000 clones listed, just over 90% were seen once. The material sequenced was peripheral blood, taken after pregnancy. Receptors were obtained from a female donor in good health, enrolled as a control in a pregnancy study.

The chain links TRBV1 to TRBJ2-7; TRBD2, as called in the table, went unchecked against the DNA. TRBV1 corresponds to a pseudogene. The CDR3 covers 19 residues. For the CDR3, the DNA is TGCACCAGCAGCCAAGATTGTGGCCCCGGGACTAGCGGCTCCTACGAGCAGTACTTC. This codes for CTSSQDCGPGTSGSYEQYF.

The CDR3 here is CSVGWTAYEQYF. As DNA, the CDR3 is TGCAGCGTTGGGTGGACAGCCTACGAGCAGTACTTC. The rearrangement links TRBV29-1 to TRBJ2-7; weak D call: TRBD1 (6 bases). V lost 4 bases, J lost 2 bases, and 9 bases lay in between. This CDR3 comprises 12 residues. The germline V gene encodes CDR1 SQVTM and CDR2 ANQGSEA.

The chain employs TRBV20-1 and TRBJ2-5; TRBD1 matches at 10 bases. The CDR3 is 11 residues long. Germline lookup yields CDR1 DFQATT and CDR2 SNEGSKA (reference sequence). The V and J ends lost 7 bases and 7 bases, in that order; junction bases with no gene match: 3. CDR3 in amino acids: CSGTGGWTQYF. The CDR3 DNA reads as TGCAGTGGGACAGGGGGATGGACCCAGTACTTC.

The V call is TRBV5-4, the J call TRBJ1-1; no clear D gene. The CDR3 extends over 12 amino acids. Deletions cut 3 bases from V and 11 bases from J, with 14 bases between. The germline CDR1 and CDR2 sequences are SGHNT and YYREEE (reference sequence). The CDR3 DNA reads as TGTGCCAGCAGCTGGGCCGACGGGAGGGCTTTCTTT. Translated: CASSWADGRAFF.

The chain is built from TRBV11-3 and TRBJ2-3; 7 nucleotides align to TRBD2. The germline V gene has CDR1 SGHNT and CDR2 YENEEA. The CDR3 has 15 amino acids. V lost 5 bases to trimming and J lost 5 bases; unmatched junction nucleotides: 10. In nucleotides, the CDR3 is TGTGCCAGCAGCCCACGTGGGAGGGTGGGAGATACGCAGTATTTT. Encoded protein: CASSPRGRVGDTQYF. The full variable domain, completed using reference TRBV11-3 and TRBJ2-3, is EAGVVQSPRYKIIEKKQPVAFWCNPISGHNTLYWYLQNLGQGPELLIRYENEEAVDDSQLPKDRFSAERLKGVDSTLKIQPAELGDSAVYLCASSPRGRVGDTQYFGPGTRLTVL.

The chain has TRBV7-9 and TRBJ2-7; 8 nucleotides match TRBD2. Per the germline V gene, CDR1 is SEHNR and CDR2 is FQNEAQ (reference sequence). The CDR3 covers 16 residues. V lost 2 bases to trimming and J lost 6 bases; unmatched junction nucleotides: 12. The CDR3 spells CASSLTSDPGGFEQYF. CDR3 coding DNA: TGTGCCAGCAGCTTAACCTCTGATCCGGGAGGGTTCGAGCAGTACTTC.

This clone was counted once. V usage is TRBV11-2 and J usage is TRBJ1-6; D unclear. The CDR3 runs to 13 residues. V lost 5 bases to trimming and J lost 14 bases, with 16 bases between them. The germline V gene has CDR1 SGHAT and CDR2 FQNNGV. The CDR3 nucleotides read TGTGCCAGCAGCAAAGGCGCAGGCAGATCCCTCCACTTT. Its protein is CASSKGAGRSLHF.

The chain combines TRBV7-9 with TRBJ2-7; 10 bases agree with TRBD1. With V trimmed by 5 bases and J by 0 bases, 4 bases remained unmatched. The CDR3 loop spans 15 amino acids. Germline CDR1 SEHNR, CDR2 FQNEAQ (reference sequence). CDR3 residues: CASSPGQGNSYEQYF. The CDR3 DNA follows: TGTGCCAGCAGCCCGGGACAGGGGAACTCCTACGAGCAGTACTTC.

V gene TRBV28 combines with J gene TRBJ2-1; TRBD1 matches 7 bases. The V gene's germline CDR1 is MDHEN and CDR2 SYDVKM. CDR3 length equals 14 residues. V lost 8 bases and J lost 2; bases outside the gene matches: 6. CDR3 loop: CASLRGPAYNEQFF. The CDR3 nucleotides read TGTGCCAGCTTAAGGGGGCCCGCCTACAATGAGCAGTTCTTC.

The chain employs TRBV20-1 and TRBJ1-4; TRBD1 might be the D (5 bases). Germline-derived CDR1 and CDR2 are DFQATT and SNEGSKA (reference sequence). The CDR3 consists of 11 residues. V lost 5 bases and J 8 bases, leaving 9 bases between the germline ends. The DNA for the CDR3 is TGCAGTGCTTTCGGGGGGGAAAAACTGTTTTTT. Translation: CSAFGGEKLFF.

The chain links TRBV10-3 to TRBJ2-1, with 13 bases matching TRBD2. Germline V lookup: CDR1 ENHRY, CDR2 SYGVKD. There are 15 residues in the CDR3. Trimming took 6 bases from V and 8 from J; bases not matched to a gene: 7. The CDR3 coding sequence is TGTGCCATCAGCTCCGGGACTAGCGGGACCGATGAGCAGTTCTTC. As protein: CAISSGTSGTDEQFF.

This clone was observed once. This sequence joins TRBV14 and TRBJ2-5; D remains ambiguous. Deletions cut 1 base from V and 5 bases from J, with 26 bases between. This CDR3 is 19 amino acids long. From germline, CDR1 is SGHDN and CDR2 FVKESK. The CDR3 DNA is TGTGCCAGCAGCCAAGGTCCCCCTCGCTCCACGATGCTCAGGGAGACCCAGTACTTC. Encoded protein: CASSQGPPRSTMLRETQYF.

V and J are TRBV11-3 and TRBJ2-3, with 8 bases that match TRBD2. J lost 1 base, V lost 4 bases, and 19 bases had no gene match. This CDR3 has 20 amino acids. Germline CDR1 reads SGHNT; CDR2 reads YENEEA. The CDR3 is CASSSSGKAGVLFGTDTQYF. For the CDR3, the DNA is TGTGCCAGCAGCTCCTCTGGGAAAGCGGGGGTCCTCTTCGGCACAGATACGCAGTATTTT.

CDR3 sequence (DNA): TGTGCCAGCAGCCAAGAAGACAGGGTTGGGGAGCAGTTCTTC. Amino acids: CASSQEDRVGEQFF. The J gene is TRBJ2-1, the V gene TRBV4-2, with TRBD1 matching over 7 bases. Germline loops: CDR1 LGHNA, CDR2 YNFKEQ. Germline trimming cut 0 bases from V and 10 bases from J; bases unmatched to any gene: 6. CDR3 length equals 14 residues.

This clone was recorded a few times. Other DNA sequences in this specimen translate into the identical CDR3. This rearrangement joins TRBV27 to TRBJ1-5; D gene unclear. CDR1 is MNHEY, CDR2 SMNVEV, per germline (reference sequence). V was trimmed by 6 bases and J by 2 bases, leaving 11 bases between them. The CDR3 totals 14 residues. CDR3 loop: CASSLGGGNQPQHF. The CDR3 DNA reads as TGTGCCAGCAGCTTAGGCGGGGGCAATCAGCCCCAGCATTTT.

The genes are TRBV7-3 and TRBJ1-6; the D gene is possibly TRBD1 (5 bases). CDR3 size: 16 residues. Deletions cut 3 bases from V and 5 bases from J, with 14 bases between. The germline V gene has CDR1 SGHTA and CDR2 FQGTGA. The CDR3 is CASSLGGGRNNSPLHF. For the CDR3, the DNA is TGTGCCAGCAGCTTGGGGGGAGGACGGAATAATTCACCCCTCCACTTT.